The source of this T cell receptor (beta chain) is a study of blood T cell repertoires in COVID-19. Overall study: Samples of COVID-19 (acute and convalescent) were obtained from the United States, Italy and Spain. T cells, B-cell-depleted T cells, or PBMCs provided the cDNA or gDNA that served as material.

Measured with immunoSEQ multiplex PCR; TCRdb has only the in-frame clones, and not every one. The table has approximately 300,000 clones, approximately 92% seen once. This CDR3 is 15 amino acids long. Germline V gene sequence: CDR1 SEHNR, CDR2 FQNEAQ (reference sequence). Trimming stripped 3 bases from V and 3 bases from J, with 15 bases between. Enrolment of Seattle patients took place during active infection, and they were followed longitudinally. This TCR derives from a young woman with COVID-19, enrolled during active disease. Sequences were obtained from peripheral blood. The chain uses TRBV7-9 and TRBJ2-7; maybe TRBD2 (6 bases). CDR3 protein: CASSLGGAGVYEQYF. The DNA of the CDR3 is TGTGCCAGCAGCTTGGGAGGCGCGGGCGTCTACGAGCAGTACTTC.